Listed here is a single TCR beta chain. Antigen unknown. This sample was taken from a study of identical twins. Study results and caveats: Partly confounded zero-insertion analyses could result from invariant MAIT and iNKT cells. Surplus twin overlap in beta out-of-frame sequences was less pronounced.

Via MiXCR, TCRdb re-called the 5' RACE reads, giving one row per CDR3 protein. The sample carries roughly 1,500,000 distinct CDR3 sequences, less than 40% recorded once. All donors comprised healthy Caucasians. The V gene lost 6 bases and the J gene lost 2 bases, with 17 bases spanning the gap. The CDR3 is 16 residues long. Germline CDR1 reads MNHNS; CDR2 reads SASEGT. The chain combines TRBV6-1 with TRBJ2-1; weak D call: TRBD2 (6 bases). The clonotype was recovered from a newborn girl in good health. Sequencing was done on a sample of cord blood. In DNA form, the CDR3 reads TGTGCCAGCAGAGCTATCCGGGACTCTCCCTACAATGAGCAGTTCTTC. Protein product: CASRAIRDSPYNEQFF.